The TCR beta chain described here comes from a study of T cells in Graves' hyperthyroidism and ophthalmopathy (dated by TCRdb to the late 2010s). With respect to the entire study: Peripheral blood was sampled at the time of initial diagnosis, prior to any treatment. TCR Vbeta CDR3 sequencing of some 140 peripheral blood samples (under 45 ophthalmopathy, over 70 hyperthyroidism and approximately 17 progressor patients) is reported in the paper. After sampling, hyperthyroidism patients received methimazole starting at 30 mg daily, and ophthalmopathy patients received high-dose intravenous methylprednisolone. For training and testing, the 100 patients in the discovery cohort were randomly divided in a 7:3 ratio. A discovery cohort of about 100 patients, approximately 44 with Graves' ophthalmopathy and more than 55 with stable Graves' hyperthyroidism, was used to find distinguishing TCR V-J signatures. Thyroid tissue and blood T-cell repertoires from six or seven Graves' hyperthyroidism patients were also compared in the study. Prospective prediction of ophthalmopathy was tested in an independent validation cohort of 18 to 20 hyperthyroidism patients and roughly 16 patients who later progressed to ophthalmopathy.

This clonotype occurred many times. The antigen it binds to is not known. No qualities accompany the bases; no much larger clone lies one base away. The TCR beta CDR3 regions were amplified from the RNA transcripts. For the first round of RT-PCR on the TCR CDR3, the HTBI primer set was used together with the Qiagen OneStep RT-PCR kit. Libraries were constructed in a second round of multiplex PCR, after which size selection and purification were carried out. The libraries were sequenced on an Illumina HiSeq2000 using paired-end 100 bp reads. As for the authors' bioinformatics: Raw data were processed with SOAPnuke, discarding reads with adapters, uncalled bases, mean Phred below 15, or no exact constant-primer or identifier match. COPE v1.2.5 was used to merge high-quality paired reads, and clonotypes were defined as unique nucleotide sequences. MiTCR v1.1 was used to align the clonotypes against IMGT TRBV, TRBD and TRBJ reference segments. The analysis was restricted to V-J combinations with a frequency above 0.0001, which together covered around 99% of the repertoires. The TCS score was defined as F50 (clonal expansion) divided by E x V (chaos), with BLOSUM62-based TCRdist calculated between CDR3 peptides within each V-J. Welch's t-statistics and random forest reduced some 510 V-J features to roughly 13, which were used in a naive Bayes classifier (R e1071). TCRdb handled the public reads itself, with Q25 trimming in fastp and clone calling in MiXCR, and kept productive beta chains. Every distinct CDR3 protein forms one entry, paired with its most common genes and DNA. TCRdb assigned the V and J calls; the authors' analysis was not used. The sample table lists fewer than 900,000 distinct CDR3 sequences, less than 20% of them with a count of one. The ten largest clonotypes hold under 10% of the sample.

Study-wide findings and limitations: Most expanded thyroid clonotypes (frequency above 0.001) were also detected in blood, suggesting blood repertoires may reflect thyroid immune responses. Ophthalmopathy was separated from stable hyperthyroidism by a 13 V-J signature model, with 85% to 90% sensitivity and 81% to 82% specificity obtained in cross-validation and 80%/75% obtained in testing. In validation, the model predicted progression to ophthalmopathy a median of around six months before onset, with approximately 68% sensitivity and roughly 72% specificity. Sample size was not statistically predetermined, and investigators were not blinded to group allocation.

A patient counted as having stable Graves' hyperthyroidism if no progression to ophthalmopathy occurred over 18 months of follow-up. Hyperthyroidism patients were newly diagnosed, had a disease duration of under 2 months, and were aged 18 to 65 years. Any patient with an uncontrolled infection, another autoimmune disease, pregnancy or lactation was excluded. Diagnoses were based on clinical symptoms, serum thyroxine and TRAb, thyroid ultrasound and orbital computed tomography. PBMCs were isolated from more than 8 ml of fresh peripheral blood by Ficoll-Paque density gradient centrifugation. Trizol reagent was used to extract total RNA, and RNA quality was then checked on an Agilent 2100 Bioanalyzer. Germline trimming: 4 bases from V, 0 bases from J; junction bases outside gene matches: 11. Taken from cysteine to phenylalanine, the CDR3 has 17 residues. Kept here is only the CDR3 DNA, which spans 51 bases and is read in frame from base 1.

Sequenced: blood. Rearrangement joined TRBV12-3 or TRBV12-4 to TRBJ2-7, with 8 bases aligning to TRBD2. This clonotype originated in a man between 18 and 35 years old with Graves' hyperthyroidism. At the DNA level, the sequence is TGTGCCAGCAGTTCGGGAGGGGCTAGCGGGCACTCCTACGAGCAGTACTTC. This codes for CASSSGGASGHSYEQYF.